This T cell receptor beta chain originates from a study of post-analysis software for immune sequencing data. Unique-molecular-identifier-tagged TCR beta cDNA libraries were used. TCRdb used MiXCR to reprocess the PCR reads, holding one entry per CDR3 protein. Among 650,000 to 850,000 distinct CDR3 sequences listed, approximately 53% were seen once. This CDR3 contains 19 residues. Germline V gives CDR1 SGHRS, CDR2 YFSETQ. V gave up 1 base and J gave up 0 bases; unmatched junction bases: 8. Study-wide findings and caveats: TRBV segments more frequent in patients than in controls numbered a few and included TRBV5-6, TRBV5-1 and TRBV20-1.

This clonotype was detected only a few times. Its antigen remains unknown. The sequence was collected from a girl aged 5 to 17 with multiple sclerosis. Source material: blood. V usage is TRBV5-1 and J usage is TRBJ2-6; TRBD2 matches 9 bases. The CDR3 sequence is CASSLYQSGGHSGANVLTF. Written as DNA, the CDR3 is TGCGCCAGCAGCTTGTATCAGAGCGGGGGGCACTCTGGGGCCAACGTCCTGACTTTC.